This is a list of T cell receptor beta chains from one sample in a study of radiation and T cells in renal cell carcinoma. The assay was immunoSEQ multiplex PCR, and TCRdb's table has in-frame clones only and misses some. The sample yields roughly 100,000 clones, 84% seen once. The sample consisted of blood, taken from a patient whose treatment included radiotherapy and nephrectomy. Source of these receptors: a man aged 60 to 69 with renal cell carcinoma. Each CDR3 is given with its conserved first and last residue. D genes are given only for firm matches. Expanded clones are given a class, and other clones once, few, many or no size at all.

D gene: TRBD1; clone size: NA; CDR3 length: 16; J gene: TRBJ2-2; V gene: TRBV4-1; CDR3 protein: CASSQALDRVFGELFF; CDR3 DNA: TGCGCCAGCAGCCAAGCGTTGGACAGGGTATTTGGGGAGCTGTTTTTT
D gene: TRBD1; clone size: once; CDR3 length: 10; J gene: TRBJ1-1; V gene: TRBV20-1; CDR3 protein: CSAGGAGAFF; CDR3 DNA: TGCAGTGCAGGGGGCGCCGGGGCTTTCTTT
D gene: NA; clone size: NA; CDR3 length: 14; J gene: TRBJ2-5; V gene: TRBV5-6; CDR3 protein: CASSLRSLKETQYF; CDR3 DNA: TGTGCCAGCAGCCTCCGGAGTCTGAAAGAGACCCAGTACTTC
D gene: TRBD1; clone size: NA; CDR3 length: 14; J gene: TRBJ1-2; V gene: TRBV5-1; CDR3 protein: CASSRGQANYGYTF; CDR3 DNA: TGCGCCAGCAGCCGTGGACAGGCGAACTATGGCTACACCTTC
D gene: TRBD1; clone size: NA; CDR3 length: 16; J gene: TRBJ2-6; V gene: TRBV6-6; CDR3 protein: CASSLQGARGANVLTF; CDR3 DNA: TGTGCCAGCAGTTTACAGGGGGCGCGAGGGGCCAACGTCCTGACTTTC
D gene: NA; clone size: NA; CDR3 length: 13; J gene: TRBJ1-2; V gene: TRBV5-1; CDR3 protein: CASSPAGNYGYTF; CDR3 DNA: TGCGCCAGCAGCCCAGCGGGTAACTATGGCTACACCTTC
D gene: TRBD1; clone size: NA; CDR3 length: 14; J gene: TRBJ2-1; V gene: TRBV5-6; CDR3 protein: CASSFRDSHNEQFF; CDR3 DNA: TGTGCCAGCAGCTTCCGGGACAGCCACAATGAGCAGTTCTTC
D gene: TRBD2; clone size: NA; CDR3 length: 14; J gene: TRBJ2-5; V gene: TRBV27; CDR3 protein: CASSGGLAGETQYF; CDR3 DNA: TGTGCCAGCAGTGGGGGACTAGCGGGGGAGACCCAGTACTTC
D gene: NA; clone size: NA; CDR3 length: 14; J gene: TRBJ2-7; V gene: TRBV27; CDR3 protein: CASSSPLRSYEQYF; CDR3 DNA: TGTGCCAGCAGTTCTCCACTTCGCTCCTACGAGCAGTACTTC
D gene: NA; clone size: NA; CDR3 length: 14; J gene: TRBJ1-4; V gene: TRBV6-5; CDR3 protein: CASRRTAGGEKLFF; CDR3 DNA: TGTGCCAGCCGAAGGACAGCGGGTGGAGAAAAACTGTTTTTT
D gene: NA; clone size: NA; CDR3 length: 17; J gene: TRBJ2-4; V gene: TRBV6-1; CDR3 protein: CASSEPTYALAKNIQYF; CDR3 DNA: TGTGCCAGCAGTGAACCCACTTATGCCTTAGCCAAAAACATTCAGTACTTC
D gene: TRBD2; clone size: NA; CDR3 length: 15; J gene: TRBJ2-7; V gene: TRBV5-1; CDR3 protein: CASSISSGRTYEQYF; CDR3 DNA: TGCGCCAGCAGCATATCAAGCGGGAGGACCTACGAGCAGTACTTC
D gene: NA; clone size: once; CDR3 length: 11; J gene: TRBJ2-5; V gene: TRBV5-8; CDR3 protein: CAIVRGETQYF; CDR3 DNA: TGTGCTATTGTTAGGGGGGAGACCCAGTACTTC
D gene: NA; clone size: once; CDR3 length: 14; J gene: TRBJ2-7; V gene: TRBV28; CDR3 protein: CASSLSGPVYEQYF; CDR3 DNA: TGTGCCAGCAGTTTATCCGGACCGGTCTACGAGCAGTACTTC
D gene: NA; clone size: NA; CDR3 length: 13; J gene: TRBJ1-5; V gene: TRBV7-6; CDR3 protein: CASSPSTYQPQHF; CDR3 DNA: TGTGCCAGCAGCCCCTCAACCTATCAGCCCCAGCATTTT
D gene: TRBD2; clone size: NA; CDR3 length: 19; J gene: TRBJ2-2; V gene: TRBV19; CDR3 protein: CASSITLFRAGGPTGELFF; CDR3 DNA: TGTGCCAGTAGTATAACCCTCTTTCGGGCGGGAGGGCCCACCGGGGAGCTGTTTTTT
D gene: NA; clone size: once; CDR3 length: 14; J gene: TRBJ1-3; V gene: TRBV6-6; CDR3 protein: CASSYQGSGNTIYF; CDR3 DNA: TGTGCCAGCAGTTACCAGGGGTCTGGAAACACCATATATTTT
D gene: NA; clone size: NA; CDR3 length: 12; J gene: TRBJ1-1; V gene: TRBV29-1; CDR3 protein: CSAGDGGTEAFF; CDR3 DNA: TGCAGCGCAGGGGATGGGGGGACTGAAGCTTTCTTT
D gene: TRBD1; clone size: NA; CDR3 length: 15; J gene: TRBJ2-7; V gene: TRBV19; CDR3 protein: CASSLRDSHSYEQYF; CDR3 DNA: TGTGCCAGTAGCCTCCGGGACAGCCACTCCTACGAGCAGTACTTC
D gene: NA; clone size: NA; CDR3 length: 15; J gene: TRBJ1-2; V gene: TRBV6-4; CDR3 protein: CASSDSGGQEDGYTF; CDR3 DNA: TGTGCCAGCAGTGACTCAGGAGGGCAGGAAGATGGCTACACCTTC
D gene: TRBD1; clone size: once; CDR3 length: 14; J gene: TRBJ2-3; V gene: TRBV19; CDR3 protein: CASSITGGTDTQYF; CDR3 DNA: TGTGCCAGTAGTATCACAGGGGGCACAGATACGCAGTATTTT
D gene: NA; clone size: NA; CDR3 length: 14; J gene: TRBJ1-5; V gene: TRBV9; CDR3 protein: CASSVGLPNQPQHF; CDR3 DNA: TGTGCCAGCAGCGTCGGGCTTCCCAATCAGCCCCAGCATTTT
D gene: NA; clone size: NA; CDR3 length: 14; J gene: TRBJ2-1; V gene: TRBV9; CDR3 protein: CASSLAATYNEQFF; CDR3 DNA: TGTGCCAGCAGTTTGGCAGCCACTTACAATGAGCAGTTCTTC
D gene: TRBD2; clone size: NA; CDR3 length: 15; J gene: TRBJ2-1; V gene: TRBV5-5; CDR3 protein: CASSLVGLAGNEQFF; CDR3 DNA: TGTGCCAGCAGCTTGGTTGGCCTAGCGGGAAATGAGCAGTTCTTC
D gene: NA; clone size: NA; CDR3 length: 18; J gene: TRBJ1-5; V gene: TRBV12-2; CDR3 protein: CASRLAGQGENSNQPQHF; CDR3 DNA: TGTGCAAGTCGCTTAGCTGGCCAGGGGGAAAATAGCAATCAGCCCCAGCATTTT
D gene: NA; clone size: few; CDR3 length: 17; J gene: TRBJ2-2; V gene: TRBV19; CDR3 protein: CASSISLGASNTGELFF; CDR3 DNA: TGTGCCAGTAGTATTTCATTAGGGGCCTCGAACACCGGGGAGCTGTTTTTT
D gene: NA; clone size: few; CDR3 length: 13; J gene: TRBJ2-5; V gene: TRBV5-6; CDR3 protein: CASSLGGRETQYF; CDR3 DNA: TGTGCCAGCAGCTTAGGGGGACGGGAGACCCAGTACTTC
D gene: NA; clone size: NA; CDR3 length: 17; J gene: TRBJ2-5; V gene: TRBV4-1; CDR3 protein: CASSPAELGRGEETQYF; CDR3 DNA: TGCGCCAGCAGCCCGGCGGAGCTGGGCAGGGGGGAAGAGACCCAGTACTTC
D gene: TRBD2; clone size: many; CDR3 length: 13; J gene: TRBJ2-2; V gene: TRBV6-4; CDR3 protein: CATGTSDTGELFF; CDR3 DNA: TGTGCCACCGGGACTAGCGACACCGGGGAGCTGTTTTTT
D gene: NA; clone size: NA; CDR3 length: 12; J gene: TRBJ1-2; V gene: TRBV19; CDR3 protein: CASWDFPYGYTF; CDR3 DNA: TGTGCCAGTTGGGACTTTCCCTATGGCTACACCTTC
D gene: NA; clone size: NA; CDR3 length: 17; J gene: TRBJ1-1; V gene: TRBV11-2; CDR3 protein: CASSLVAQLLLNTEAFF; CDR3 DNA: TGTGCCAGCAGCTTAGTGGCACAGCTACTCCTGAACACTGAAGCTTTCTTT
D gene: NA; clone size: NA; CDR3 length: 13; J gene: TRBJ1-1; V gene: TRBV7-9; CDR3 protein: CASSLAGNTEAFF; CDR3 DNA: TGTGCCAGCAGCTTAGCGGGGAACACTGAAGCTTTCTTT
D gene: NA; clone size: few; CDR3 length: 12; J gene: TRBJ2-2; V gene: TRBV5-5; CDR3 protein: CASSPGSGELFF; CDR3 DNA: TGTGCCAGCAGCCCCGGTTCCGGGGAGCTGTTTTTT
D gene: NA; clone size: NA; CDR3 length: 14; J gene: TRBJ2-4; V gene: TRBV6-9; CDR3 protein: CASSIAVTTNIQYF; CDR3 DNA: TGTGCCAGCAGCATAGCGGTAACCACCAACATTCAGTACTTC
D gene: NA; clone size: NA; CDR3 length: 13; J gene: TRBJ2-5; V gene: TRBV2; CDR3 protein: CASSERWAETQYF; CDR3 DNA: TGTGCCAGCAGTGAGAGGTGGGCAGAGACCCAGTACTTC
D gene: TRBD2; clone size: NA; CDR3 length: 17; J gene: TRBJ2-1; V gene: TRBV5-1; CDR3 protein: CASSLGLAGGWGNEQFF; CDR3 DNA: TGCGCCAGCAGCTTGGGACTAGCGGGAGGGTGGGGCAATGAGCAGTTCTTC
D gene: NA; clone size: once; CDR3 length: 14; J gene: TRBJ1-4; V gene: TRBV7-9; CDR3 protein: CASSRGGPNEKLFF; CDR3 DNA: TGTGCCAGCAGTCGGGGGGGTCCCAATGAAAAACTGTTTTTT
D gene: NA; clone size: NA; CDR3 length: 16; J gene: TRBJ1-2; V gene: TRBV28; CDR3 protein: CASSLFRGAFRDGYTF; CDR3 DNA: TGTGCCAGCAGTTTATTCCGGGGGGCGTTTAGGGATGGCTACACCTTC
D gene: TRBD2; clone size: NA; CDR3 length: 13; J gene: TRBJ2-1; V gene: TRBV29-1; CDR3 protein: CSTRTSGGNEQFF; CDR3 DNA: TGCAGCACTCGGACTAGTGGCGGAAATGAGCAGTTCTTC
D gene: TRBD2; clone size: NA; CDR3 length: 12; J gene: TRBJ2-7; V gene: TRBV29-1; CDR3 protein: CSVEREGGEQYF; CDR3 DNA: TGCAGCGTTGAGCGGGAGGGTGGGGAGCAGTACTTC
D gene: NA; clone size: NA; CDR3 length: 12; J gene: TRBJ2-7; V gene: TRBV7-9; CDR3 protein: CASGGRSYEQYF; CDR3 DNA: TGTGCCAGCGGGGGTCGATCCTACGAGCAGTACTTC
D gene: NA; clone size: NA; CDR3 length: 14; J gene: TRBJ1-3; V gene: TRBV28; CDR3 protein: CASSSPGPGNTIYF; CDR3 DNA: TGTGCCAGCAGTTCCCCGGGACCCGGAAACACCATATATTTT
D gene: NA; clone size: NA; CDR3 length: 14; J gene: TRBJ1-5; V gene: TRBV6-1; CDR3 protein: CASSVQGSNQPQHF; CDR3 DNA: TGTGCCAGCAGTGTTCAGGGTAGCAATCAGCCCCAGCATTTT
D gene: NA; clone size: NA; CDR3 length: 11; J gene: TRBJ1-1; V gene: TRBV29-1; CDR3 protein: CSAGMNTEAFF; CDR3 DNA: TGCAGCGCGGGAATGAACACTGAAGCTTTCTTT
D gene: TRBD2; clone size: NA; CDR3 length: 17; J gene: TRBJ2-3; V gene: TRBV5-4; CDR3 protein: CASSFLSGSSGTDTQYF; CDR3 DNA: TGTGCCAGCAGCTTCCTTAGCGGGAGCTCGGGCACAGATACGCAGTATTTT
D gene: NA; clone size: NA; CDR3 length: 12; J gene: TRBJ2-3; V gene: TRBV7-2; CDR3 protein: CASSLHTDTQYF; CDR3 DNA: TGTGCCAGCAGCTTACACACTGATACGCAGTATTTT
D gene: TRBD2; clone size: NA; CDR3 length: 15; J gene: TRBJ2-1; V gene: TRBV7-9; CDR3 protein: CASRPLAGVYNEQFF; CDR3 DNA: TGTGCCAGCAGGCCACTAGCGGGAGTTTACAATGAGCAGTTCTTC
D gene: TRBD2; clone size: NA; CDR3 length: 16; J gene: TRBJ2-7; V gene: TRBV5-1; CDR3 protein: CASSPGGTNLIYEQYF; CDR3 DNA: TGCGCCAGCAGCCCGGGAGGGACAAATCTAATCTACGAGCAGTACTTC
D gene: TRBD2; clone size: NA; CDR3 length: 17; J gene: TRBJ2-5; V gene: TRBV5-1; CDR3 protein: CASSRSPSGSLQETQYF; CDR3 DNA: TGCGCCAGCAGCCGATCCCCGAGCGGGAGTCTGCAAGAGACCCAGTACTTC
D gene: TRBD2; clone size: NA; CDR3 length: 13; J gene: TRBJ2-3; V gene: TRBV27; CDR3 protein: CASSLTSPDTQYF; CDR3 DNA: TGTGCCAGCAGTTTGACTAGCCCAGATACGCAGTATTTT
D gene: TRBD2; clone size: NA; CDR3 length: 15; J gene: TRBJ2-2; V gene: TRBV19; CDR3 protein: CASSMGGRTVGELFF; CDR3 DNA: TGTGCCAGTAGTATGGGCGGGAGGACTGTCGGGGAGCTGTTTTTT
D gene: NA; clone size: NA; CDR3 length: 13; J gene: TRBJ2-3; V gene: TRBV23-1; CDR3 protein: CASSPSGADTQYF; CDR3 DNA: TGCGCCAGCAGTCCTTCCGGGGCAGATACGCAGTATTTT
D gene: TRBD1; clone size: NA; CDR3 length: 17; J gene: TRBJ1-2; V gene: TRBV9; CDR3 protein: CASSSRPWGQGVGGYTF; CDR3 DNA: TGTGCCAGCAGCTCCAGACCGTGGGGACAGGGCGTCGGAGGCTACACCTTC
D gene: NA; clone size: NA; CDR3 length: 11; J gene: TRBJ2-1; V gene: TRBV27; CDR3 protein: CASSQYNEQFF; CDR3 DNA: TGTGCCAGCAGCCAATACAATGAGCAGTTCTTC
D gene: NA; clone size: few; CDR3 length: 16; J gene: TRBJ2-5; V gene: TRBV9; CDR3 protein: CASSVGSATYQETQYF; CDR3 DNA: TGTGCCAGCAGCGTAGGTTCAGCGACTTACCAAGAGACCCAGTACTTC